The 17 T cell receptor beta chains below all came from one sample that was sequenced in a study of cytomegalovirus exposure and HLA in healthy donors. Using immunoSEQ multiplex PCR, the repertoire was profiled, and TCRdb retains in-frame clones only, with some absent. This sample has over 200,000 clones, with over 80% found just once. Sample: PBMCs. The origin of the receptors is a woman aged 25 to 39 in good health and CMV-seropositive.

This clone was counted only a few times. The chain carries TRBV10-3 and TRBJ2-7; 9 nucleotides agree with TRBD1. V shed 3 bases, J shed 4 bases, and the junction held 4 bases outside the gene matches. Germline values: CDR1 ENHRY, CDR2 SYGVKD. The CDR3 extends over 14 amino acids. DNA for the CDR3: TGTGCCATCAGTGAAGGACAGGGGAATTACGAGCAGTACTTC. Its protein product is CAISEGQGNYEQYF.

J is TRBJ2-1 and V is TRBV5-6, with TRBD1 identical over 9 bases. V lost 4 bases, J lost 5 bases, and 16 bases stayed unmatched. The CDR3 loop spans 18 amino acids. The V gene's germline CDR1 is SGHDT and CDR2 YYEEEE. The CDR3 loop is CASSQNLDWDRVHNEQFF. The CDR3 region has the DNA TGTGCCAGCAGCCAAAACCTCGATTGGGACAGGGTGCACAATGAGCAGTTCTTC.

CDR3 loop: CASSPGPPGTQYF. The CDR3 nucleotides are TGTGCCAGCAGTCCAGGACCTCCAGGGACCCAGTACTTC. The J gene is TRBJ2-5, the V gene TRBV6-5; D not resolved. CDR3 length: 13 amino acids. The germline CDR1 and CDR2 sequences are MNHEY and SVGAGI. V was cut by 5 bases and J by 7 bases, with 14 bases left in between.

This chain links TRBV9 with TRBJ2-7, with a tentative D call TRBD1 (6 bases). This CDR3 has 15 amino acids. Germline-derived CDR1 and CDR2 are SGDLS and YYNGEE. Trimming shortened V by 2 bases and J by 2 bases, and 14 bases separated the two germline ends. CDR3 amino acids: CASSVHPGDPYEQYF. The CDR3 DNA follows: TGTGCCAGCAGCGTCCACCCAGGGGACCCCTACGAGCAGTACTTC.

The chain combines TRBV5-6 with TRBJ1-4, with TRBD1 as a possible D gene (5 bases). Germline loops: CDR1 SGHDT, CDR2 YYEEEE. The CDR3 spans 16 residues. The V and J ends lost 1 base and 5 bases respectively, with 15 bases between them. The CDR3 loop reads CASSLYTGSQNEKLFF. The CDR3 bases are TGTGCCAGCAGCTTGTATACAGGCAGCCAGAATGAAAAACTGTTTTTT.

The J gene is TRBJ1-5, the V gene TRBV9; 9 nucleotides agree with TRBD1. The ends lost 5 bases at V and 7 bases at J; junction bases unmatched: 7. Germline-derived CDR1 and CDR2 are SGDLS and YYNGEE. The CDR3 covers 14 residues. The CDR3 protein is CASSSGQGHQPQHF. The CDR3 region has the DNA TGTGCCAGCAGTTCTGGACAGGGGCACCAGCCCCAGCATTTT.

The CDR3 here is CTSSQEEAGGPQNIQYF. In DNA form, the CDR3 reads TGCACCAGCAGCCAAGAGGAAGCGGGAGGGCCCCAAAACATTCAGTACTTC. V usage is TRBV1 and J usage is TRBJ2-4; whether TRBD2, the table's D call, matches the DNA was not checked. TRBV1 is deemed a pseudogene. The CDR3 has 17 residues.

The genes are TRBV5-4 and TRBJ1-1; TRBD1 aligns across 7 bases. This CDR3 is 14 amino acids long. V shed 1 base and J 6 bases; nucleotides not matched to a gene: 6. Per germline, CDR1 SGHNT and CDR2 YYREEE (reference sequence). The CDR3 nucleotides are TGTGCCAGCAGCTTGCAGGGGGTTGGAGCTGAAGCTTTCTTT. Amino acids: CASSLQGVGAEAFF.

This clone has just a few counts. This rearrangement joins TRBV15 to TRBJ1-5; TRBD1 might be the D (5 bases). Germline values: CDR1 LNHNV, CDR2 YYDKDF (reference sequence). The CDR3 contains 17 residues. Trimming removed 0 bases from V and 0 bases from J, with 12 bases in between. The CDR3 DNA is TGTGCCACCAGCAGAGATGACAGCCCATATAGCAATCAGCCCCAGCATTTT. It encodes CATSRDDSPYSNQPQHF.

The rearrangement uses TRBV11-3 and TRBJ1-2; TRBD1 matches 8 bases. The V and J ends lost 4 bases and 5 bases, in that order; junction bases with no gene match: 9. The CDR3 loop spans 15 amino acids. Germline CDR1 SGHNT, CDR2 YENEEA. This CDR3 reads CASSSDRERRYGYTF. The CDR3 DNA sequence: TGTGCCAGCAGCTCGGACAGGGAGAGGAGATATGGCTACACCTTC. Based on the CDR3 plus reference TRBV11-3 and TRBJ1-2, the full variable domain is EAGVVQSPRYKIIEKKQPVAFWCNPISGHNTLYWYLQNLGQGPELLIRYENEEAVDDSQLPKDRFSAERLKGVDSTLKIQPAELGDSAVYLCASSSDRERRYGYTFGSGTRLTVV.

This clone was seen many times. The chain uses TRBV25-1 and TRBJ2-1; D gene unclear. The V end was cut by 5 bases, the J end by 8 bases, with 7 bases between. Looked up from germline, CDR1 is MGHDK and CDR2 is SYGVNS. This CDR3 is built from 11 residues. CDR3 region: CASSFGDEQFF. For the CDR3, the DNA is TGTGCCAGCAGTTTCGGCGATGAGCAGTTCTTC.

In nucleotides, the CDR3 is TGTGCCAGCAGTCCGGTACAGGGTATCTACGAGCAGTACTTC. Its translation is CASSPVQGIYEQYF. V usage is TRBV2 and J usage is TRBJ2-7; D is perhaps TRBD1 (6 bases). The CDR3 spans 14 residues. Trimming removed 5 bases at V and 3 bases at J, with 14 bases between. Germline loops: CDR1 SNHLY, CDR2 FYNNEI.

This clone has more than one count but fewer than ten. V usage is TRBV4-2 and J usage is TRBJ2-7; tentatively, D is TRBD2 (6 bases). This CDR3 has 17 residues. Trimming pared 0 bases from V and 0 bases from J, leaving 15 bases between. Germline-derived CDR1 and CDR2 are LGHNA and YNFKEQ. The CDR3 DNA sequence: TGTGCCAGCAGCCAAGATCTCATAGCTAGCGCCTCCTACGAGCAGTACTTC. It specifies CASSQDLIASASYEQYF.

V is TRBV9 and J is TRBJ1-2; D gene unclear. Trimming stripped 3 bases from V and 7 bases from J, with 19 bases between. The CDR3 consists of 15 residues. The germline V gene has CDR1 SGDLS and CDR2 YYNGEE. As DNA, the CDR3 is TGTGCCAGCAGCGCTGACGGGTTGGGGAGTGGTGGCTACACCTTC. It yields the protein CASSADGLGSGGYTF.

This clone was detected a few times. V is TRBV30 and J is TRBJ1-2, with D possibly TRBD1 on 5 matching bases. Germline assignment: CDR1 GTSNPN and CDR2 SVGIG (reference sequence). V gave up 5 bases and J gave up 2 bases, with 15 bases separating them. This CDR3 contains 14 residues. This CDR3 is CAWYMGLPNYGYTF. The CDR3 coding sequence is TGTGCCTGGTATATGGGGCTACCAAACTATGGCTACACCTTC.

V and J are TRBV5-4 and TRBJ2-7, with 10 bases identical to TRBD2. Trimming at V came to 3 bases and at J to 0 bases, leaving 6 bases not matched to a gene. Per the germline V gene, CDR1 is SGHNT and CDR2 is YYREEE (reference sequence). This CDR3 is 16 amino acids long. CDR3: CASSYYGLADSYEQYF. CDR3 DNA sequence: TGTGCCAGCAGCTACTATGGACTAGCGGACTCCTACGAGCAGTACTTC. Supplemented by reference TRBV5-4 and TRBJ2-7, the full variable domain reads ETGVTQSPTHLIKTRGQQVTLRCSSQSGHNTVSWYQQALGQGPQFIFQYYREEENGRGNFPPRFSGLQFPNYSSELNVNALELDDSALYLCASSYYGLADSYEQYFGPGTRLTVT.

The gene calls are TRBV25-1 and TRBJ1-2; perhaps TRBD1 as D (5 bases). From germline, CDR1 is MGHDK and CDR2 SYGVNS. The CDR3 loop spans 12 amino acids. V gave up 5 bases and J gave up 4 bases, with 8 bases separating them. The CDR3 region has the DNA TGTGCCAGCAGTCCAGGGCCCTATGGCTACACCTTC. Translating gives CASSPGPYGYTF.